The 24 T cell receptor beta chains below all came from one sample that was sequenced in a study of blood T cell repertoires in COVID-19. Libraries were prepared by immunoSEQ multiplex PCR; TCRdb keeps only in-frame clonotypes and omits some of them. Among approximately 100,000 clones listed, about 80% were seen once. Input material: peripheral blood. The receptors come from a man between 65 and 85 years old with acute or convalescent COVID-19.

The chain is built from TRBV5-5 and TRBJ2-5; 9 bases agree with TRBD2. V was clipped by 3 bases and J by 7 bases; unmatched bases: 7. CDR1 is SGHKS and CDR2 is YYEKEE in the germline V gene (reference sequence). This CDR3 contains 14 residues. The CDR3 protein is CASSSASGVGTQYF. CDR3 nucleotide sequence: TGTGCCAGCAGCTCCGCTAGCGGGGTTGGGACCCAGTACTTC.

The rearrangement links TRBV7-6 to TRBJ2-5, with 9 bases that match TRBD1. The J segment lost 5 bases and the V segment lost 5 bases, leaving 6 bases of the junction unmatched. The CDR3 is 14 residues long. Germline assignment: CDR1 SGHVS and CDR2 FNYEAQ. DNA of the CDR3: TGTGCCAGCAGCGCCGGGACAGGGTTTGAGACCCAGTACTTC. Its translation: CASSAGTGFETQYF.

The chain couples TRBV24-1 to TRBJ1-5; D unresolved. The CDR3 is 16 amino acids. Trimming took 3 bases from V and 1 from J, leaving 12 bases between them. The V gene's germline CDR1 is KGHDR and CDR2 SFDVKD. The DNA for the CDR3 is TGTGCCACCAGTGATCGTGCGGGTAAGAGCAATCAGCCCCAGCATTTT. It is translated as CATSDRAGKSNQPQHF.

The chain carries TRBV29-1 and TRBJ2-2, with D maybe TRBD2 (5 bases). V gave up 0 bases and J gave up 7 bases, with 6 bases separating them. CDR1 SQVTM and CDR2 ANQGSEA come from the germline V gene. The CDR3 consists of 12 residues. The chain's CDR3 is CSVEDRGGELFF. The CDR3 DNA follows: TGCAGCGTTGAAGATCGGGGCGGGGAGCTGTTTTTT.

A few counts support this clone. This CDR3 is CASSLWASSTDTQYF. As DNA, the CDR3 is TGTGCCAGCAGCTTATGGGCTTCTAGCACAGATACGCAGTATTTT. The chain couples TRBV7-2 to TRBJ2-3; unclear D gene. Germline CDR1 and CDR2: SGHTA and FQGNSA. The V gene lost 2 bases and the J gene lost 0 bases, with 9 bases spanning the gap. The CDR3 consists of 15 residues.

The genes are TRBV5-1 and TRBJ1-2; tentative D call: TRBD1 (6 bases). The CDR3 contains 16 residues. V dropped 2 bases and J dropped 4 bases, with 18 bases sitting between them. Germline V gene lookup returns CDR1 SGHRS and CDR2 YFSETQ. The CDR3 sequence is CASSFGGGRESYGYTF. The CDR3 DNA is TGCGCCAGCAGCTTTGGCGGGGGGCGCGAGAGCTATGGCTACACCTTC. Combining the CDR3 with reference TRBV5-1 and TRBJ1-2 gives the whole variable domain KAGVTQTPRYLIKTRGQQVTLSCSPISGHRSVSWYQQTPGQGLQFLFEYFSETQRNKGNFPGRFSGRQFSNSRSEMNVSTLELGDSALYLCASSFGGGRESYGYTFGSGTRLTVV.

This clone was picked up a small number of times. V is TRBV9 and J is TRBJ2-3, with 8 positions matching TRBD2. The CDR3 covers 15 residues. Looked up from germline, CDR1 is SGDLS and CDR2 is YYNGEE. J gave up 2 bases and V 0 bases, and 2 bases lay outside the gene matches. The DNA of the CDR3 is TGTGCCAGCAGCGTAGCGGGGGGGCCCACAGATACGCAGTATTTT. It yields the protein CASSVAGGPTDTQYF.

The rearrangement links TRBV29-1 to TRBJ1-4, with TRBD1 as a possible D gene (5 bases). The germline gives CDR1 SQVTM, CDR2 ANQGSEA. This CDR3 has 17 residues. Trimming removed 0 bases from V and 6 bases from J, with 20 bases in between. CDR3 sequence reads: CSVEDRGREGVDEKLFF. In nucleotides, the CDR3 is TGCAGCGTTGAAGATCGGGGCAGGGAGGGAGTGGATGAAAAACTGTTTTTT.

The chain combines TRBV28 with TRBJ2-7, with D unresolved. The germline CDR1 and CDR2 sequences are MDHEN and SYDVKM. The CDR3 spans 11 residues. V was clipped by 5 bases and J by 4 bases, with 6 bases between them. The CDR3 DNA follows: TGTGCCAGCAGTCACAAATACGAGCAGTACTTC. Protein: CASSHKYEQYF. Filled out from reference TRBV28 and TRBJ2-7, the complete variable domain reads DVKVTQSSRYLVKRTGEKVFLECVQDMDHENMFWYRQDPGLGLRLIYFSYDVKMKEKGDIPEGYSVSREKKERFSLILESASTNQTSMYLCASSHKYEQYFGPGTRLTVT.

V gene TRBV30 combines with J gene TRBJ2-2, with D perhaps TRBD2 (7 bases). This CDR3 contains 16 residues. Germline CDR1 GTSNPN, CDR2 SVGIG (reference sequence). Deletions cut 4 bases from V and 4 bases from J, with 19 bases between. The CDR3 region has the DNA TGTGCCTGGACCACCCAGGCTGCGGGGGCCACCGGGGAGCTGTTTTTT. Residues: CAWTTQAAGATGELFF.

V gene TRBV5-1 combines with J gene TRBJ2-5; D not certain. Germline CDR1 and CDR2: SGHRS and YFSETQ. V dropped 0 bases and J dropped 1 base, with 10 bases sitting between them. The CDR3 covers 15 residues. The CDR3 bases are TGCGCCAGCAGCTTGGCGGTAGAGGCCCAAGAGACCCAGTACTTC. Translating gives CASSLAVEAQETQYF. Filled out from reference TRBV5-1 and TRBJ2-5, the complete variable domain reads KAGVTQTPRYLIKTRGQQVTLSCSPISGHRSVSWYQQTPGQGLQFLFEYFSETQRNKGNFPGRFSGRQFSNSRSEMNVSTLELGDSALYLCASSLAVEAQETQYFGPGTRLLVL.

The CDR3 sequence: CASSRILDYEQYF. The CDR3 bases are TGTGCCAGCAGCCGAATACTAGACTACGAGCAGTACTTC. The chain carries TRBV14 and TRBJ2-7; D might be TRBD2 (5 bases). This CDR3 is 13 amino acids long. Per germline, CDR1 SGHDN and CDR2 FVKESK. Trimming removed 4 bases from V and 3 bases from J, with 10 bases in between.

This clone appeared once. This sequence joins TRBV7-8 and TRBJ2-1; 7 bases align to TRBD1. The V gene end was trimmed by 2 bases and the J gene end by 4 bases; junction bases not matched to a gene: 14. Germline V gene lookup returns CDR1 SGHVS and CDR2 FQNEAQ. The CDR3 has 18 amino acids. The CDR3 DNA reads as TGTGCCAGCAGCTTACGGGTCAAAATGACAGGGAAATACAATGAGCAGTTCTTC. Translation gives CASSLRVKMTGKYNEQFF.

The V gene is TRBV14, the J gene TRBJ2-2; 7 bases are shared with TRBD1. CDR3 size: 18 residues. Germline trimming cut 0 bases from V and 4 bases from J; bases unmatched to any gene: 11. Germline loops: CDR1 SGHDN, CDR2 FVKESK. The CDR3 DNA is TGTGCCAGCAGCCAAGATCGGGCTTCCGGGACAGTCACCGGGGAGCTGTTTTTT. This encodes CASSQDRASGTVTGELFF.

The V gene is TRBV11-1, the J gene TRBJ1-2; 9 bases line up with TRBD1. Germline V gives CDR1 SGHAT, CDR2 FQDESV (reference sequence). The CDR3 loop spans 15 amino acids. Trimming at V came to 5 bases and at J to 2 bases, leaving 6 bases not matched to a gene. CDR3 sequence: CASSRDRDPNYGYTF. The CDR3 bases are TGTGCCAGCAGCCGGGACAGGGACCCGAACTATGGCTACACCTTC.

The chain recombines TRBV15 with TRBJ2-1; 9 bases fit TRBD2. With V trimmed by 4 bases and J by 5 bases, 6 bases remained unmatched. CDR3 size: 15 residues. Germline-derived CDR1 and CDR2 are LNHNV and YYDKDF (reference sequence). The CDR3 DNA is TGTGCCACCAGCATGTCGGTAGCGGGAGACAATGAGCAGTTCTTC. It specifies CATSMSVAGDNEQFF.

The chain is built from TRBV9 and TRBJ2-5, with 8 positions matching TRBD2. V dropped 1 base and J dropped 0; count of bases not matched to a gene: 2. CDR3 length equals 15 residues. Per the germline V gene, CDR1 is SGDLS and CDR2 is YYNGEE. The DNA for the CDR3 is TGTGCCAGCAGCGTAAGGGGACTAGACCAAGAGACCCAGTACTTC. This encodes CASSVRGLDQETQYF.

The chain is built from TRBV6-5 and TRBJ1-1; TRBD1 matches at 9 bases. Germline V CDR1 and CDR2: MNHEY, SVGAGI. Losses at the gene ends were 7 bases for V and 2 bases for J; bases not matched to a gene: 8. This CDR3 contains 15 residues. The CDR3 DNA reads TGTGCCAGCAACAGGGGGCGTAGTTATAACACTGAAGCTTTCTTT. Translating it yields CASNRGRSYNTEAFF.

There are a few counts of this clone. The V call is TRBV20-1, the J call TRBJ2-5; D is possibly TRBD1 or TRBD2 (6 bases each). V was trimmed by 3 bases and J by 3 bases, leaving 14 bases between them. The CDR3 extends over 14 amino acids. Germline CDR1 reads DFQATT; CDR2 reads SNEGSKA (reference sequence). As DNA, the CDR3 is TGCAGTGCTAGTGGGGGGCCAGCAAAAGAGACCCAGTACTTC. Translating gives CSASGGPAKETQYF.

V gene TRBV5-1 combines with J gene TRBJ1-4, with D possibly being TRBD1 (5 bases). Germline V gene data show CDR1 as SGHRS and CDR2 as YFSETQ. The CDR3 spans 14 residues. V dropped 4 bases and J dropped 11 bases, with 18 bases sitting between them. The CDR3 DNA is TGCGCCAGCAGCCATGACAGTCTCGGTCGGAAACTGTTTTTT. This gives the protein CASSHDSLGRKLFF.

This chain connects TRBV5-8 to TRBJ2-5; D might be TRBD2 (5 bases). V lost 6 bases and J 5 bases, leaving 14 bases between the germline ends. CDR1 is SGHTS and CDR2 is YDEGEE in the germline V gene. The CDR3 spans 13 residues. The CDR3 sequence is CASTYTGKETQYF. Written as DNA, the CDR3 is TGTGCCAGCACCTATACGGGAAAGGAGACCCAGTACTTC.

In DNA, the CDR3 is TGTGCCAGTAGTATAGATCACAGGGCCACTGAAGCTTTCTTT. It specifies CASSIDHRATEAFF. The chain joins TRBV19 to TRBJ1-1; D is perhaps TRBD1 (6 bases). There are 14 residues in the CDR3. Deletions cut 0 bases from V and 4 bases from J, with 9 bases between. In germline, CDR1 is LNHDA, CDR2 SQIVND (reference sequence). Drawing the rest from reference TRBV19 and TRBJ1-1, the complete variable domain is DGGITQSPKYLFRKEGQNVTLSCEQNLNHDAMYWYRQDPGQGLRLIYYSQIVNDFQKGDIAEGYSVSREKKESFPLTVTSAQKNPTAFYLCASSIDHRATEAFFGQGTRLTVV.

The gene calls are TRBV6-5 and TRBJ1-5, with TRBD1 matching 7 bases. CDR3 size: 15 residues. J lost 6 bases, V lost 4 bases, and 9 bases had no gene match. Germline V gene sequence: CDR1 MNHEY, CDR2 SVGAGI. The CDR3 spells CASSFDRVRGQPQHF. The CDR3 coding sequence is TGTGCCAGCAGTTTCGACAGGGTAAGGGGTCAGCCCCAGCATTTT.

The chain uses TRBV19 and TRBJ1-2; 7 bases are a match to TRBD1. The CDR3 contains 15 residues. After removal of 4 bases from V and 4 bases from J, the junction contained 9 bases not matched to a gene. Germline V gene lookup returns CDR1 LNHDA and CDR2 SQIVND (reference sequence). The CDR3 reads CASSKATGDFYGYTF. For the CDR3, the DNA is TGTGCCAGTAGTAAAGCCACAGGGGACTTCTATGGCTACACCTTC.